These 27 T cell receptor beta chains were sequenced from one sample in a study of T cell repertoires in cytomegalovirus infection. TCRdb ran MiXCR on the reads and lists one entry per CDR3 protein. The table lists 150,000 to 200,000 distinct CDR3 sequences, roughly an eighth of them singletons, with roughly 27% in the top ten. The specimen sequenced was PBMCs. These receptor sequences come from a human donor in good health (CMV status not recorded). Some clones in this sample may be carry-over from other donors' samples.

This clonotype was detected ten times or more. The chain carries TRBV7-2 and TRBJ2-5; D perhaps matches TRBD2 (6 bases). The CDR3 spans 14 residues. Germline CDR1 is SGHTA and CDR2 is FQGNSA. The V end lost 1 base, the J end lost 4 bases, and 10 bases lay between the germline ends. CDR3 DNA sequence: TGTGCCAGCAGCTTAGGGCGGGATACAGAGACCCAGTACTTC. Its translation is CASSLGRDTETQYF.

The chain combines TRBV7-9 with TRBJ2-7; D unresolved. The CDR3 is 12 amino acids. Germline assignment: CDR1 SEHNR and CDR2 FQNEAQ (reference sequence). The V and J ends lost 3 bases and 6 bases respectively, with 9 bases between them. Here the CDR3 DNA reads TGTGCCAGCAGCTTCGGCCAGAGCGAGCAGTACTTC. This codes for CASSFGQSEQYF.

The chain carries TRBV11-2 and TRBJ1-1; D ambiguous. Trimming pared 3 bases from V and 8 bases from J, leaving 10 bases between. Germline V gene sequence: CDR1 SGHAT, CDR2 FQNNGV. The CDR3 sequence is 12 residues long. CDR3 DNA sequence: TGTGCCAGCAGCTTTTCATTGGACGAAGCTTTCTTT. The encoded protein is CASSFSLDEAFF. Full variable domain (rest looked up from reference TRBV11-2 and TRBJ1-1): EAGVAQSPRYKIIEKRQSVAFWCNPISGHATLYWYQQILGQGPKLLIQFQNNGVVDDSQLPKDRFSAERLKGVDSTLKIQPAKLEDSAVYLCASSFSLDEAFFGQGTRLTVV.

V and J are TRBV2 and TRBJ1-4, with 8 bases matching TRBD1. CDR3 length: 16 residues. Germline V lookup: CDR1 SNHLY, CDR2 FYNNEI. V lost 0 bases to trimming and J lost 5 bases; unmatched junction nucleotides: 5. The CDR3 spells CASSEARTGWNEKLFF. CDR3 sequence (DNA): TGTGCCAGCAGTGAAGCCCGGACAGGGTGGAATGAAAAACTGTTTTTT.

The chain carries TRBV15 and TRBJ1-1; D not resolved. This CDR3 is built from 14 residues. The V gene lost 3 bases and the J gene lost 6 bases, with 14 bases spanning the gap. CDR1 and CDR2 (germline): LNHNV, YYDKDF (reference sequence). The DNA for the CDR3 is TGTGCCACCAGCAGGGAAGCCTCGTTAGCTGAAGCTTTCTTT. This sequence encodes CATSREASLAEAFF.

V is TRBV19 and J is TRBJ1-1; a weak D match, TRBD1 (5 bases). Looked up from germline, CDR1 is LNHDA and CDR2 is SQIVND (reference sequence). With 7 bases removed from V and 7 bases from J, the gap between germline ends came to 16 bases. The CDR3 loop spans 13 amino acids. The CDR3 region has the DNA TGTGCCAGTAACCGGGACGGGGAACATGAAGCTTTCTTT. As protein: CASNRDGEHEAFF.

This clonotype came up many times. The chain has TRBV7-2 and TRBJ1-5; unclear D gene. There are 12 residues in the CDR3. CDR1 is SGHTA and CDR2 is FQGNSA in the germline V gene. The V and J ends lost 5 bases and 1 base respectively, with 3 bases between them. The CDR3 loop reads CASSTSNQPQHF. The CDR3, as DNA: TGTGCCAGCAGCACCAGCAATCAGCCCCAGCATTTT. Using reference TRBV7-2 and TRBJ1-5 for the parts outside the CDR3, the full variable domain is GAGVSQSPSNKVTEKGKDVELRCDPISGHTALYWYRQSLGQGLEFLIYFQGNSAPDKSGLPSDRFSAERTGGSVSTLTIQRTQQEDSAVYLCASSTSNQPQHFGDGTRLSIL.

The table lists this clonotype with many counts. J is TRBJ2-7 and V is TRBV7-6; the match to TRBD2 covers 10 bases. This CDR3 is built from 15 residues. V gave up 5 bases and J gave up 7 bases; unmatched junction bases: 11. Germline loops: CDR1 SGHVS, CDR2 FNYEAQ. The DNA of the CDR3 is TGTGCCAGCAGCCTCGGACTAGCGGTCTTGAGGGAGCAGTACTTC. Protein: CASSLGLAVLREQYF.

The table lists this clonotype with many counts. V gene TRBV7-6 combines with J gene TRBJ2-7; TRBD2 is a possible D gene (5 bases). CDR1 and CDR2 (germline): SGHVS, FNYEAQ. Trimming stripped 6 bases from V and 2 bases from J, with 11 bases between. The CDR3 has 13 residues. As DNA, the CDR3 is TGTGCCAGCAGGGACCCCGGGGCCTACGAGCAGTACTTC. It codes for CASRDPGAYEQYF.

This clonotype occurred a few times. The chain couples TRBV5-5 to TRBJ1-2; no clear D. V was pared by 4 bases and J by 0 bases, with 13 bases between. The CDR3 sequence is 15 residues long. CDR1 is SGHKS and CDR2 is YYEKEE in the germline V gene (reference sequence). CDR3 region: CASSPFPDPNYGYTF. The CDR3 nucleotides are TGTGCCAGCAGCCCCTTCCCGGATCCTAACTATGGCTACACCTTC. Supplemented by reference TRBV5-5 and TRBJ1-2, the full variable domain reads DAGVTQSPTHLIKTRGQQVTLRCSPISGHKSVSWYQQVLGQGPQFIFQYYEKEERGRGNFPDRFSARQFPNYSSELNVNALLLGDSALYLCASSPFPDPNYGYTFGSGTRLTVV.

This clonotype was observed a few times. The chain carries TRBV20-1 and TRBJ1-1; the D is unclear. This CDR3 has 12 amino acids. Germline V lookup: CDR1 DFQATT, CDR2 SNEGSKA (reference sequence). V was clipped by 1 base and J by 2 bases, with 5 bases between them. The chain's CDR3 is CSARVANTEAFF. The CDR3 DNA sequence: TGCAGTGCTAGAGTAGCTAACACTGAAGCTTTCTTT.

This clonotype was picked up many times. This chain connects TRBV11-2 to TRBJ2-2; D is uncertain. V lost 1 base to trimming and J lost 7 bases, with 7 bases between them. The CDR3 runs 13 residues. Germline values: CDR1 SGHAT, CDR2 FQNNGV. CDR3 amino acids: CASSLVGFGELFF. The CDR3 nucleotides read TGTGCCAGCAGCTTAGTCGGGTTCGGGGAGCTGTTTTTT.

This clonotype was observed a handful of times. The V and J genes are TRBV20-1 and TRBJ2-1, with 7 positions matching TRBD2. The CDR3 sequence is 15 residues long. J was trimmed by 3 bases and V by 0 bases; bases with no gene match: 5. The germline V gene encodes CDR1 DFQATT and CDR2 SNEGSKA (reference sequence). The CDR3 DNA reads as TGCAGTGCTAGAGAATTGGCGGGGGTCTACAATGAGCAGTTCTTC. This translates into CSARELAGVYNEQFF.

This clonotype was recorded at least ten times. The CDR3 here is CASSRSITDTQYF. The CDR3 DNA reads as TGTGCCAGCAGCCGCAGCATCACAGATACGCAGTATTTT. The V call is TRBV7-6, the J call TRBJ2-3; D gene ambiguous. The CDR3 consists of 13 residues. V was pared by 5 bases and J by 2 bases, with 8 bases between. Germline loops: CDR1 SGHVS, CDR2 FNYEAQ.

This clonotype was seen only a few times. The chain uses TRBV20-1 and TRBJ2-7; 9 bases line up with TRBD2. Germline values: CDR1 DFQATT, CDR2 SNEGSKA (reference sequence). This CDR3 has 15 residues. V gave up 0 bases and J gave up 1 base; unmatched junction bases: 4. The CDR3 reads CSARDSLAGSYEQYF. For the CDR3, the DNA is TGCAGTGCTAGAGATAGCCTAGCGGGGTCCTACGAGCAGTACTTC.

The V and J genes are TRBV20-1 and TRBJ2-7; TRBD2 matches 7 bases. Per the germline V gene, CDR1 is DFQATT and CDR2 is SNEGSKA (reference sequence). The CDR3 is 12 residues long. V trimming: 6 bases; J trimming: 5 bases; junction bases outside the gene matches: 7. Here the CDR3 DNA reads TGCAGTGCCCCTCCAGCGGGAAACGAGCAGTACTTC. Residues: CSAPPAGNEQYF.

This clonotype was recorded at least ten times. This sequence joins TRBV7-9 and TRBJ1-6; weak D call: TRBD1 (5 bases). The CDR3 runs to 16 residues. Trimming took off 0 bases at V and 5 bases at J, with 11 bases between the two ends. CDR1 SEHNR and CDR2 FQNEAQ come from the germline V gene (reference sequence). The DNA for the CDR3 is TGTGCCAGCAGCTTAGCGGGGCAGACGGATAATTCACCCCTCCACTTT. Its protein product is CASSLAGQTDNSPLHF.

In this sample, this clonotype turned up many times. The rearrangement joins TRBV7-2 to TRBJ2-1; D may be TRBD1 (5 bases). V was trimmed by 3 bases and J by 1 base, leaving 7 bases between them. CDR3 length equals 14 residues. Germline values: CDR1 SGHTA, CDR2 FQGNSA. As DNA, the CDR3 is TGTGCCAGCAGCTTTGACAGTTCCTACAATGAGCAGTTCTTC. Its translation is CASSFDSSYNEQFF.

This clonotype was seen only a few times. This chain joins TRBV6-6 and TRBJ1-2, with D uncertain. CDR3 size: 14 residues. Germline V gene data show CDR1 as MNHNY and CDR2 as SVGAGI (reference sequence). V dropped 0 bases and J dropped 8 bases, with 13 bases sitting between them. The CDR3 loop reads CASSYSREGYGYTF. CDR3 sequence (DNA): TGTGCCAGCAGTTACTCGAGGGAGGGATACGGCTACACCTTC.

This clonotype was seen many times. V gene TRBV29-1 combines with J gene TRBJ1-1; 7 bases align to TRBD1. CDR3 length: 13 residues. Trimming took 8 bases from V and 0 from J; bases not matched to a gene: 6. CDR1 SQVTM and CDR2 ANQGSEA come from the germline V gene. The CDR3 DNA follows: TGCAGCCTAAGACAGGGCTTGAACACTGAAGCTTTCTTT. Encoded protein: CSLRQGLNTEAFF.

This clonotype has at least ten counts. V usage is TRBV28 and J usage is TRBJ2-3; no firm D call. The germline V and J ends were trimmed by 7 bases and 2 bases, with 7 bases remaining between them. The V gene's germline CDR1 is MDHEN and CDR2 SYDVKM. CDR3 length: 12 amino acids. The chain's CDR3 is CASKSSTDTQYF. The CDR3 DNA sequence: TGTGCCAGCAAGTCATCCACAGATACGCAGTATTTT.

The chain uses TRBV5-1 and TRBJ2-2; 8 bases match TRBD2. V shed 4 bases and J 0 bases; nucleotides not matched to a gene: 5. The CDR3 runs 16 residues. The germline gives CDR1 SGHRS, CDR2 YFSETQ. The CDR3 spells CASSQIAGSNTGELFF. The CDR3 nucleotides are TGCGCCAGCAGCCAAATAGCGGGGTCGAACACCGGGGAGCTGTTTTTT. Full variable domain (rest looked up from reference TRBV5-1 and TRBJ2-2): KAGVTQTPRYLIKTRGQQVTLSCSPISGHRSVSWYQQTPGQGLQFLFEYFSETQRNKGNFPGRFSGRQFSNSRSEMNVSTLELGDSALYLCASSQIAGSNTGELFFGEGSRLTVL.

Many counts were recorded for this clonotype. The V and J genes are TRBV7-2 and TRBJ2-6; D gene uncertain. This CDR3 comprises 16 residues. The V and J ends lost 1 base and 0 bases respectively, with 7 bases between them. CDR1 SGHTA and CDR2 FQGNSA come from the germline V gene. The CDR3 loop reads CASSLVPLSGANVLTF. Here the CDR3 DNA reads TGTGCCAGCAGCTTAGTACCCCTCTCTGGGGCCAACGTCCTGACTTTC.

This clonotype came up a few times. V and J are TRBV7-9 and TRBJ2-5, with D unclear. CDR1 is SEHNR and CDR2 is FQNEAQ in the germline V gene (reference sequence). CDR3 length: 14 amino acids. V dropped 5 bases and J dropped 0 bases, with 10 bases sitting between them. The CDR3 loop reads CASSAPGYQETQYF. The CDR3 bases are TGTGCCAGCAGCGCTCCCGGTTACCAAGAGACCCAGTACTTC.

This clonotype was found a few times. The chain employs TRBV4-3 and TRBJ2-7; 9 bases map to TRBD2. The CDR3 spans 15 residues. V lost 1 base, J lost 2 bases, and 3 bases stayed unmatched. Germline loops: CDR1 LGHNA, CDR2 YSLEER. CDR3 sequence reads: CASSQGIAGAYEQYF. The CDR3 bases are TGCGCCAGCAGCCAAGGAATAGCGGGAGCCTACGAGCAGTACTTC.

In this sample, this clonotype turned up many times. This chain joins TRBV12-3 or TRBV12-4 and TRBJ2-1, with D possibly matching TRBD2 (5 bases). CDR3 size: 15 residues. The ends were cut back, 3 bases at V and 2 bases at J, with 11 bases in the middle. CDR3 in DNA: TGTGCCAGCAGTTTTGTTCCGGGGACCTACAATGAGCAGTTCTTC. The encoded protein is CASSFVPGTYNEQFF.

This clonotype was recorded a few times. This chain joins TRBV19 and TRBJ2-1; a weak D match, TRBD1 (7 bases). V was pared by 9 bases and J by 10 bases, with 25 bases between. This CDR3 comprises 15 residues. Germline V gene sequence: CDR1 LNHDA, CDR2 SQIVND (reference sequence). CDR3 DNA: TGTGCCAGCCAAATTGGCCTCTCCAGGGGGGACGAGCAGTTCTTC. It is translated as CASQIGLSRGDEQFF.